The clone carrying this T cell receptor (beta chain) was counted many times. Tagging with unique molecular identifiers was a feature of the TCR beta cDNA libraries. Each batch of roughly 1 to 11 million T cells produced approximately 470,000 cDNA molecules. In TCRdb, the PCR reads were re-called with MiXCR into one record per CDR3 protein. This sample has a few hundred thousand distinct CDR3 sequences; around 36% occur once, and the top ten carry less than 6%. The sample comes from a study of post-analysis software for immune sequencing data. Specimen: blood. This clonotype was obtained from a girl under 18 with multiple sclerosis.

The CDR3 spells CSVEGAAQETQYF. The CDR3 region has the DNA TGCAGCGTTGAGGGGGCAGCCCAAGAGACCCAGTACTTC. The rearrangement links TRBV29-1 to TRBJ2-5; D possibly corresponds to TRBD1 (6 bases). This CDR3 has 13 amino acids. CDR1 and CDR2 from the germline V gene are SQVTM and ANQGSEA. Trimming took off 3 bases at V and 1 base at J, with 9 bases between the two ends.